The sequence of this T cell receptor (beta chain) was determined in a study of PD-L1 blockade in urothelial cancer. Overall study: From about 2014, patients received atezolizumab, given as 1,200 mg intravenously every 3 weeks. Analyses were performed on blood at 3 weeks after treatment start (the second dose) and at 6 weeks. Median T cell yield from blood was 120,000 to 150,000.

The templates were synthetic TCR analogs, and they were spiked into each PCR. Measured with immunoSEQ multiplex PCR; TCRdb has only the in-frame clones, and not every one. In the table there are approximately 50,000 clones, approximately 78% of which are singletons. CDR1 is SGHRS and CDR2 is YFSETQ in the germline V gene. V lost 2 bases, J lost 3 bases, and 6 bases lay in between. This CDR3 is 14 amino acids long. The time point: pretreatment peripheral blood. The source material was PBMCs, sampled around atezolizumab (anti-PD-L1) treatment. The receptor was isolated from a man in his forties or fifties with urothelial cancer. The chain recombines TRBV5-1 with TRBJ2-6; D uncertain. The CDR3 sequence: CASSFGGGANVLTF. As DNA, the CDR3 is TGCGCCAGCAGCTTCGGTGGTGGGGCCAACGTCCTGACTTTC. The full variable domain, in which reference TRBV5-1 and TRBJ2-6 provide the parts outside the CDR3, is KAGVTQTPRYLIKTRGQQVTLSCSPISGHRSVSWYQQTPGQGLQFLFEYFSETQRNKGNFPGRFSGRQFSNSRSEMNVSTLELGDSALYLCASSFGGGANVLTFGAGSRLTVL.